This T cell receptor beta chain was retrieved from a study of technical replicates of blood from a few donors. J lost 4 bases, V lost 4 bases, and 2 bases had no gene match. Germline V CDR1 and CDR2: SGHDT, YYEEEE. The CDR3 consists of 14 residues. Produced via immunoSEQ multiplex PCR; TCRdb's table is partial and in-frame only. The table lists 70,000 to 85,000 clones, 97% of them singletons. The sample comprised T cells isolated from PBMCs. The genes are TRBV5-6 and TRBJ2-3; TRBD1 agrees at 11 bases. This clonotype was obtained from a human donor in good health. The CDR3 spells CASSRGQGADTQYF. The CDR3 DNA is TGTGCCAGCAGCAGGGGACAGGGGGCAGATACGCAGTATTTT.